The source of this T cell receptor (beta chain) is a study of blood T cell repertoires in COVID-19. Study-wide background: Samples of COVID-19 (acute and convalescent) were obtained from the United States, Italy and Spain. The cDNA or gDNA used as material had been derived from T cells, B-cell-depleted T cells, or PBMCs.

This clone showed up just a few times. As originally analysed: Estimation of nucleated cell counts relied on the amplification of reference gene primers. Sequenced by immunoSEQ multiplex PCR; TCRdb stores in-frame clones only, minus some. The D gene and trimming were derived from the DNA, and the V and J assignments and clone size from that table. The sample yields tens of thousands of clones, around 88% seen once. This TCR derives from a man in his fifties or sixties with active COVID-19. The sample comprised peripheral blood.

CDR3 residues: CASSEDGTGGVLNGYTF. CDR3 nucleotide sequence: TGTGCCAGCAGTGAAGACGGGACAGGGGGAGTTTTAAATGGCTACACCTTC. This chain joins TRBV2 and TRBJ1-2; 11 bases match TRBD1. Germline-derived CDR1 and CDR2 are SNHLY and FYNNEI. The CDR3 covers 17 residues. With 1 base clipped from V and 6 bases from J, the junction kept 10 bases outside the gene matches.